One and the same sample provided the 2 T cell receptor beta chains below, sequenced in a study of sequential checkpoint blockade in melanoma. The treatment denotes: randomized to nivolumab then ipilimumab (arm A) or the reverse (arm B). Only in-frame clones appear in the TCRdb table, and some are missing; sequencing was by immunoSEQ multiplex PCR. The sample lists 35,000 to 45,000 clones; 70% to 90% were seen once. The source material was CD8+ T cells sorted from blood (inferred from file names), sampled from a patient given nivolumab and ipilimumab in sequence. Receptor source: a human donor with melanoma.

The genes are TRBV9 and TRBJ2-2; 9 nucleotides agree with TRBD1. The CDR3 is 16 amino acids. J gave up 3 bases and V 4 bases, and 7 bases lay outside the gene matches. The germline V gene has CDR1 SGDLS and CDR2 YYNGEE. Here the CDR3 DNA reads TGTGCCAGCAGCACAACAGGGGGCGACTACACCGGGGAGCTGTTTTTT. Protein: CASSTTGGDYTGELFF.

The chain couples TRBV11-1 to TRBJ2-1, with TRBD2 matching 8 bases. Germline values: CDR1 SGHAT, CDR2 FQDESV (reference sequence). The CDR3 extends over 15 amino acids. V gave up 8 bases and J gave up 9 bases; unmatched junction bases: 15. The CDR3 bases are TGTGCCAGCCGCGCCCCCAGCGGGAGTATGGGTGAGCAGTTCTTC. Its protein product is CASRAPSGSMGEQFF.